This entry concerns a single T cell receptor (beta chain). What it recognizes is unknown. The source of the sample is a study of T cell responses to AZD1222 COVID-19 vaccine. Per the germline V gene, CDR1 is LNHDA and CDR2 is SQIVND (reference sequence). Trimming removed 6 bases from V and 8 bases from J; junction bases left unmatched: 16. There are 17 residues in the CDR3. Sequencing was performed with immunoSEQ multiplex PCR; in TCRdb, only in-frame clones are kept and a portion is missing. The data hold some 150,000 clones, with roughly nine tenths observed a single time. Study-wide results and caveats: Baseline serostatus was positive in only six AZD1222 recipients.

J is TRBJ2-1 and V is TRBV19; 10 bases map to TRBD2. The sequences come from peripheral blood, collected 28 days after the second AZD1222 dose. The TCR sequence derives from an adult who received the AZD1222 COVID-19 vaccine. The CDR3 loop is CASSPRAPSGRLDEQFF. The CDR3 coding sequence is TGTGCCAGTAGCCCCAGGGCTCCTAGCGGGAGACTGGATGAGCAGTTCTTC.